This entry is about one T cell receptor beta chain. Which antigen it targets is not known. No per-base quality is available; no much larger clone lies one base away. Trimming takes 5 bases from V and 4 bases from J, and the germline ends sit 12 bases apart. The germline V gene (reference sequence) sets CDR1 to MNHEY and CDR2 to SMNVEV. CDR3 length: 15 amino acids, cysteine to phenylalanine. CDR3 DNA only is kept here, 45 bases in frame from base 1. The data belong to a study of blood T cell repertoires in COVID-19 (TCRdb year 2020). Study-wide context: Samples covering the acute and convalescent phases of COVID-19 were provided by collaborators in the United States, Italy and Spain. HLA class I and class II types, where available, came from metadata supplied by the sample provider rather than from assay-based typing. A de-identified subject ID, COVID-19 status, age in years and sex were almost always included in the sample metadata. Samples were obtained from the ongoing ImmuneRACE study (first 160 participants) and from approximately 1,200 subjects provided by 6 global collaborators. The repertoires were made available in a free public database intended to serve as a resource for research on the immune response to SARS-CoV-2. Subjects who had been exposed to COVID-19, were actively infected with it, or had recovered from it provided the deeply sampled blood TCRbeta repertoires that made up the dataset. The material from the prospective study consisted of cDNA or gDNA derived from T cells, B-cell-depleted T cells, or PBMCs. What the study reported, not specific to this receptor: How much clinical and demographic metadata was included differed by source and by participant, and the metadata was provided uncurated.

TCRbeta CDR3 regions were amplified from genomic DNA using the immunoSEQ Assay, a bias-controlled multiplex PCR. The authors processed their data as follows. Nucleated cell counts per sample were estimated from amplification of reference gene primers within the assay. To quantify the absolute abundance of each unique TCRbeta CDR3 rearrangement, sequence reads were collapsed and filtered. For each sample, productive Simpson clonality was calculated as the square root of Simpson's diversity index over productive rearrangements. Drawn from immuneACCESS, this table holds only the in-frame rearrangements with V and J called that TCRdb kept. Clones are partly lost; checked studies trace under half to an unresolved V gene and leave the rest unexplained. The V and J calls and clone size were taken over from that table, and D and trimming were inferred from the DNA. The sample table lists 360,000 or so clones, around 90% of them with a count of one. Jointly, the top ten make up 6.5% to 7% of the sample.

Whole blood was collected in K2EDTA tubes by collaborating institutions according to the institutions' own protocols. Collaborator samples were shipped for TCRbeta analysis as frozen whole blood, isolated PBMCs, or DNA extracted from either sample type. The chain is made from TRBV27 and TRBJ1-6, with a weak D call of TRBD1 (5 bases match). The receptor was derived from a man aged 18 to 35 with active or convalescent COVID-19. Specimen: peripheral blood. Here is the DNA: TGTGCCAGCAGTCCTTCGACAGTTTATAATTCACCCCTCCACTTT. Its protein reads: CASSPSTVYNSPLHF.